The T cell receptor beta chain under discussion was sequenced for a study of T cell clonotyping in hematopoietic cell transplantation (dated by TCRdb to the early 2020s). The study in broad terms: Pretransplant samples from recipients were collected after cytoreduction. Recruitment of patients ran from 2015 to early 2017, and follow-up continued until late 2020 or until death. A total of under 150 blood samples were collected in the study from roughly 32 consecutive transplant recipients and their related donors. What the research found in general, with its limitations: Recipient repertoires showed only a small fraction of overlap with donor repertoires, and over 97% appeared de novo at the given depth. The sample size was limited, and CD4 and CD8 repertoire contributions could not be separated because cells were not sorted. After transplant, TCR diversity in recipients dropped, and pathologically expanded clonotypes increased progressively from day 30 to day 180. Inverse Simpson Index values from donors and from recipients before transplant predicted broader TCR repertoire diversity after transplant.

About this clone: What antigen it recognizes has not been identified. No qualities accompany the bases; no much larger clone lies one base away.

The germline ends are 13 bases apart after V is trimmed by 2 bases and J by 8 bases. CDR1 and CDR2 are drawn from the germline V gene: SQVTM, ANQGSEA. The CDR3 has 13 amino acids, counting the end cysteine and phenylalanine. Only the CDR3 part of the read is kept: 39 bases, read in frame from the first base. With the immunoSEQ assay, which is a bias-controlled multiplex PCR relying on V- and J-specific primers, TCR beta CDR3 regions were amplified from genomic DNA. In a second PCR step, a proprietary barcode and Illumina adapter sequences were attached to the CDR3 amplicons. CDR3 libraries were sequenced on an Illumina MiSeq instrument. In the original analysis: immunoSEQ Analyzer 3.0 was used for export and quality control, with R Bioconductor and Immunarch used for downstream analyses. Repertoire metrics were calculated using only productive rearrangements within the normalized downsampled data set. Clonotypes larger than 5 templates in the normalized cohort were defined as pathologically expanded. The Inverse Simpson Index was used to measure repertoire diversity. To capture all clonotypes, the CMV-specificity analyses were run on the non-normalized data set. Held by TCRdb, this immuneACCESS table contains in-frame sequences only and omits some clones. Under half of the omission traces to an unresolved V gene where checked; the cause of the rest is unknown. That table furnishes V, J and clone size, whereas the DNA furnished D and trimming. Recorded for this sample are 45,000 or so clones; roughly 85% of them occurred a single time. The ten largest clones take up approximately 5.7% of the sample.

Read against the paper, the sample's time point label means: recipient sample about 28 days before transplant, after cytoreduction. Blood from recipients was drawn about 28 days before transplant and again at days 30, 100 and 180 after transplant. Using Nuclei Lysis Solution, genomic DNA was extracted from unfractionated peripheral blood mononuclear cells that were either fresh or cryopreserved. In this chain, TRBV29-1 is recombined with TRBJ2-1, with no D gene named confidently. Specimen: peripheral blood mononuclear cells, collected before stem cell transplant. The receptor's source is a man in his 60s with myelodysplastic syndrome. Some clones in this sample may be carry-over from other donors' samples. CDR3 protein: CSVEPRTTDEQFF. In nucleotide form, the sequence is TGCAGCGTTGAACCGCGGACCACCGATGAGCAGTTCTTC.